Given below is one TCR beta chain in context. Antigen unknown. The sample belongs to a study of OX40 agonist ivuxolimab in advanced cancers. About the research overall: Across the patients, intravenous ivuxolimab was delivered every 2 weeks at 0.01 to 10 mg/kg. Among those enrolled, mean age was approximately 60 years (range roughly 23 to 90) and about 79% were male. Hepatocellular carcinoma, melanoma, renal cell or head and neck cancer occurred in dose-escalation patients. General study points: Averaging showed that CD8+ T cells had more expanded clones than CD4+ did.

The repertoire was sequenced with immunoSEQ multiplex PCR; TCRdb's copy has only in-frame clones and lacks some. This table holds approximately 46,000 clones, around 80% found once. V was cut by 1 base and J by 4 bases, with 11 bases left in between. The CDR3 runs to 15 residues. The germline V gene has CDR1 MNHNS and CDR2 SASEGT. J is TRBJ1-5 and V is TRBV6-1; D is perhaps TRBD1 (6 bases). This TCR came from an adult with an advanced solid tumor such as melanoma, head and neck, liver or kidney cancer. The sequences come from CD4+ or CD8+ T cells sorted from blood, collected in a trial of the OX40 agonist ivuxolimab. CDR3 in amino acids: CASSEGGAWNQPQHF. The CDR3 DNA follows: TGTGCCAGCAGTGAAGGGGGGGCGTGGAATCAGCCCCAGCATTTT.